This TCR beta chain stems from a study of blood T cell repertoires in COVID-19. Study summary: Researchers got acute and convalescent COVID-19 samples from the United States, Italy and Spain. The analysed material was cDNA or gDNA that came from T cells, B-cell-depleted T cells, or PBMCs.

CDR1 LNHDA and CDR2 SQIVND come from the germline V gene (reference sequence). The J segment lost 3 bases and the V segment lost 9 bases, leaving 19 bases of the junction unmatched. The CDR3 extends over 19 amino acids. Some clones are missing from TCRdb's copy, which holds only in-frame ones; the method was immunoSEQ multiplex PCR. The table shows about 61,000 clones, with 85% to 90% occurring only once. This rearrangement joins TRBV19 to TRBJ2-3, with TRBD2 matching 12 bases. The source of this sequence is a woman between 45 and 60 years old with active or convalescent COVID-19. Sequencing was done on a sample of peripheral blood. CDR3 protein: CARRDVGLETSGRTDTQYF. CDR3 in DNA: TGTGCCAGACGCGATGTGGGTCTCGAGACTAGCGGGAGAACAGATACGCAGTATTTT. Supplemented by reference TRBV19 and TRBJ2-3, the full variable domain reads DGGITQSPKYLFRKEGQNVTLSCEQNLNHDAMYWYRQDPGQGLRLIYYSQIVNDFQKGDIAEGYSVSREKKESFPLTVTSAQKNPTAFYLCARRDVGLETSGRTDTQYFGPGTRLTVL.